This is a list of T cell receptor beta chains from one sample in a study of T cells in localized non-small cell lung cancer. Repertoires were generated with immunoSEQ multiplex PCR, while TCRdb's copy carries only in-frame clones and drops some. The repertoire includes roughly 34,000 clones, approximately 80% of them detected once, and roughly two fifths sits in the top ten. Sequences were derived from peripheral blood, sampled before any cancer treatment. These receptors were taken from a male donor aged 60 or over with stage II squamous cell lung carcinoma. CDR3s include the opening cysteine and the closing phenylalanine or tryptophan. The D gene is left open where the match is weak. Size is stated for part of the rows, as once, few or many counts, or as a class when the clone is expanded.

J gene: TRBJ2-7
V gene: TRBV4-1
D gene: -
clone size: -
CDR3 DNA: TGCGCCAGCAGCCAAGTCCCTGGACAGTCCTACGAGCAGTACTTC
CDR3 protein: CASSQVPGQSYEQYF

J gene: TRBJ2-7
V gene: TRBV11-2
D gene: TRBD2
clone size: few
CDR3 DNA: TGTGCCAGCAGCCCCACTAGCGGGAGTATCCACGAGCAGTACTTC
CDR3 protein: CASSPTSGSIHEQYF

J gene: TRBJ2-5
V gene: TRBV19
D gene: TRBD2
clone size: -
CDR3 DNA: TGTGCCAGTAGTATGGCCCCTAGCGGGAGAGAGACCCAGTACTTC
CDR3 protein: CASSMAPSGRETQYF

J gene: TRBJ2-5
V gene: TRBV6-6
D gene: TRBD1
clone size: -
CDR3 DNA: TGTGCCAGCAGTTGGGGGACAGGCAATTCGGGAGAGACCCAGTACTTC
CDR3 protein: CASSWGTGNSGETQYF

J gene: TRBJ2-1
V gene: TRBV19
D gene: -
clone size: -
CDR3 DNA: TGTGCCAGTAGTGAGACTACTAGCTCCTACAATGAGCAGTTCTTC
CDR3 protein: CASSETTSSYNEQFF

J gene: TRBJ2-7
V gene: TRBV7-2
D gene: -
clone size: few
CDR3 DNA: TGTGCCAGCAGCTTCCACGGAGCCTACGAGCAGTACTTC
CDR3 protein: CASSFHGAYEQYF

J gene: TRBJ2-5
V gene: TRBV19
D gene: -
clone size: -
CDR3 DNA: TGTGCCAGTAGTGCTTTAAGGCAAGAGACCCAGTACTTC
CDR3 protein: CASSALRQETQYF

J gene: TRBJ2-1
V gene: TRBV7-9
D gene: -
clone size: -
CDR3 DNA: TGTGCCAGCAGCTTAGGGGGACCTAACAATGAGCAGTTCTTC
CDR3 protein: CASSLGGPNNEQFF

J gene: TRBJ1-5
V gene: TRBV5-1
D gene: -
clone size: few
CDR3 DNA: TGCGCCAGCAGCTTGGACGGACAGCAGCCCAATCAGCCCCAGCATTTT
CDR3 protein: CASSLDGQQPNQPQHF

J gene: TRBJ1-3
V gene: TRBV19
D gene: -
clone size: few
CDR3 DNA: TGTGCCGCTAGGGACACTGGAAACACCATATATTTT
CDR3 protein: CAARDTGNTIYF

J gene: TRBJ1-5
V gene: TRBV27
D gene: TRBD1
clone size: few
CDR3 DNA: TGTGCCAGCAGTTTATCCAACAGGGGGCATCGCAATCAGCCCCAGCATTTT
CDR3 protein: CASSLSNRGHRNQPQHF

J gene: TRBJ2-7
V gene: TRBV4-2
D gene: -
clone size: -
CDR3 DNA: TGTGCCAGCAGCCAAGAGAGTGCTTACGAGCAGTACTTC
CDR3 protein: CASSQESAYEQYF

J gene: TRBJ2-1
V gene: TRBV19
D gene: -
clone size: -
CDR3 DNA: TGTGCCAGTAGTGGGTTTCGGGCGGGTACCTACAATGAGCAGTTCTTC
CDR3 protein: CASSGFRAGTYNEQFF

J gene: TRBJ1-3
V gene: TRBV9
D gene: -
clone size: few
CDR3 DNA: TGTGCCAGCAGCGTAGAAAGTCTAAGGGGCGGAAACACCATATATTTT
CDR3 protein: CASSVESLRGGNTIYF

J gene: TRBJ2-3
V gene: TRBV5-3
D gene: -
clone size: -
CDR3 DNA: TGTGCCAGCAGGATCGAGCGGGCAGATACGCAGTATTTT
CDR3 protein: CASRIERADTQYF

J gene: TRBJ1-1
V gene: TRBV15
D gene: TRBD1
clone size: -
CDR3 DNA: TGTGCCACCAGCACCACTACAGGGGGCGATGGGCTGGACACTGAAGCTTTCTTT
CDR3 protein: CATSTTTGGDGLDTEAFF

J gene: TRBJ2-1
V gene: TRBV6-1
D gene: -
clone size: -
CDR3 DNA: TGTGCCGGCAGTGACTCAGCGTTGGGAAACAATGAGCAGTTCTTC
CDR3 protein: CAGSDSALGNNEQFF

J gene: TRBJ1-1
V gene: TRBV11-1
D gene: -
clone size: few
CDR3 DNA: TGTGCCAGCAGCCCCTTTAACACTGAAGCTTTCTTT
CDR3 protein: CASSPFNTEAFF

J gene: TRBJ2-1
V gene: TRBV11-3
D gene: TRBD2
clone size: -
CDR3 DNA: TGTGCCAGCAGCTTATTTAGCGGGGGGGGTGAGCAGTTCTTC
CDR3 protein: CASSLFSGGGEQFF

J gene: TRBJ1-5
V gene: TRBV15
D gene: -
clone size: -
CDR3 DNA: TGTGCCACCAGCAGAGATGTACAGGCCAATCAGCCCCAGCATTTT
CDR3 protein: CATSRDVQANQPQHF

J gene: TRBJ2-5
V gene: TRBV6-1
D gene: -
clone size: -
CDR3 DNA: TGTGCCAGCAGTGATTACAGGGTGGGAGAGACCCAGTACTTC
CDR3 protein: CASSDYRVGETQYF

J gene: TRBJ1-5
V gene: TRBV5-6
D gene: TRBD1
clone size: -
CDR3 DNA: TGTGCCAGCAGCTTGGCCGGGACAGGAGGCAATCAGCCCCAGCATTTT
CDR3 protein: CASSLAGTGGNQPQHF

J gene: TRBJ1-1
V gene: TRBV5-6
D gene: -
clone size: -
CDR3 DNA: TGTGCCAGCAGCCCGACCCTCGGGTTGGGGGTAGCTTTCTTT
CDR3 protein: CASSPTLGLGVAFF

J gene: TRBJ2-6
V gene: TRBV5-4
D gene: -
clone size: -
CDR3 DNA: TGTGCCAGCAGCTTGCAGGGTGGGGCTGGGGCCAACGTCCTGACTTTC
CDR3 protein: CASSLQGGAGANVLTF

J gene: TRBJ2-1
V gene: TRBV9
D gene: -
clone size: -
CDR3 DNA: TGTGCCAGCAGCGTCGGGGCCGCCTACAATGAGCAGTTCTTC
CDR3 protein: CASSVGAAYNEQFF